This entry lists 3 T cell receptor beta chains sequenced from one sample in a study of beta chain features in type 1 diabetes. Investigators reverse transcribed all isolated RNA, so they sequenced expressed TCRB transcripts. Method: immunoSEQ multiplex PCR; TCRdb's copy keeps in-frame clones and lacks some. The data hold about 710,000 clones, with roughly 13% observed a single time. Antigens for these TCRs are unknown. Study-wide results and caveats: Shorter TCRB CDR3s, moderately but significantly so, were found in Type 1 diabetes patients in all four CD4+ subsets.

Sequences were obtained from naive CD4+ T cells from blood. The origin of the receptors is a man between 18 and 35 years old with type 1 diabetes.

This clone has only a few counts. The V and J genes are TRBV10-3 and TRBJ2-3; 8 nucleotides agree with TRBD2. J lost 1 base, V lost 9 bases, and 15 bases had no gene match. In germline, CDR1 is ENHRY, CDR2 SYGVKD. The CDR3 loop spans 17 amino acids. The CDR3 DNA reads TGTGCCATTTCTTCCGGCCCTCCAGCGGGAGGCACAGATACGCAGTATTTT. Translated: CAISSGPPAGGTDTQYF.

The chain carries TRBV7-9 and TRBJ2-3; D unresolved. Germline V gene data show CDR1 as SEHNR and CDR2 as FQNEAQ (reference sequence). The CDR3 covers 13 residues. The germline V and J ends were trimmed by 1 base and 6 bases, with 8 bases remaining between them. In nucleotides, the CDR3 is TGTGCCAGCAGCTTAGTTCGTGCCGATACGCAGTATTTT. It translates to CASSLVRADTQYF.

The chain has TRBV27 and TRBJ1-2; 8 bases map to TRBD1. Trimming removed 5 bases from V and 4 bases from J; junction bases left unmatched: 9. Germline loops: CDR1 MNHEY, CDR2 SMNVEV (reference sequence). This CDR3 has 15 amino acids. CDR3 sequence (DNA): TGTGCCAGCAGTCCGAGTTTGACAGGGGCCTATGGCTACACCTTC. Translation gives CASSPSLTGAYGYTF.